The source of this TCR beta chain is a study of blood T cell repertoires in COVID-19. Germline values: CDR1 ENHRY, CDR2 SYGVKD. J was trimmed by 4 bases and V by 6 bases; bases with no gene match: 6. The CDR3 spans 15 residues. TCRdb keeps only in-frame clones here, not all; method: immunoSEQ multiplex PCR. This repertoire shows 200,000 to 300,000 clones, 70% to 90% found once; its top ten account for around 3%. The chain combines TRBV10-3 with TRBJ1-4, with 9 positions matching TRBD1. This sequence originates from a young man with active or convalescent COVID-19. Material for sequencing was peripheral blood. The CDR3 loop is CAISEDRGVNEKLFF. As DNA, the CDR3 is TGTGCCATCAGCGAAGACAGGGGGGTTAATGAAAAACTGTTTTTT.